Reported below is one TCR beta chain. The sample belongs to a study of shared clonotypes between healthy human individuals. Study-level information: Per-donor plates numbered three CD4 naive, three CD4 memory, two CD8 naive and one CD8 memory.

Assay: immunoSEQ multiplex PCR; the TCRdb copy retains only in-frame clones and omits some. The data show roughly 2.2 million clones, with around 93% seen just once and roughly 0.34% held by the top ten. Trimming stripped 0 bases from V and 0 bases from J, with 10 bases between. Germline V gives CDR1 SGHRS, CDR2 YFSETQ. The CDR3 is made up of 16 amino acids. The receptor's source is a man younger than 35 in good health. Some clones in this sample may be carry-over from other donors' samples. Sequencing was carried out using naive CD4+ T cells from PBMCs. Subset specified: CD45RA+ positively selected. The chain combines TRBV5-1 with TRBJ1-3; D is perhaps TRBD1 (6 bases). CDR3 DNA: TGCGCCAGCAGCTTGGGACAGGATTACTCTGGAAACACCATATATTTT. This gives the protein CASSLGQDYSGNTIYF.